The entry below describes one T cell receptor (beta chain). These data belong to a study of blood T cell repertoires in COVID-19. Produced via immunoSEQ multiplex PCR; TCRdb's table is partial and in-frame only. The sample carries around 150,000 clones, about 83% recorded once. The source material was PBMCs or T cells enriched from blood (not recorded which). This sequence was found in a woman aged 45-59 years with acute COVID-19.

The CDR3 nucleotides read TGTGCCAGTAAACTGACAGTTTCTAATGAAAAACTGTTTTTT. Protein sequence: CASKLTVSNEKLFF. The chain joins TRBV19 to TRBJ1-4; a possible D gene is TRBD1 (5 bases). Trimming removed 7 bases at V and 3 bases at J, with 12 bases between. The germline CDR1 and CDR2 sequences are LNHDA and SQIVND (reference sequence). The CDR3 has 14 residues.